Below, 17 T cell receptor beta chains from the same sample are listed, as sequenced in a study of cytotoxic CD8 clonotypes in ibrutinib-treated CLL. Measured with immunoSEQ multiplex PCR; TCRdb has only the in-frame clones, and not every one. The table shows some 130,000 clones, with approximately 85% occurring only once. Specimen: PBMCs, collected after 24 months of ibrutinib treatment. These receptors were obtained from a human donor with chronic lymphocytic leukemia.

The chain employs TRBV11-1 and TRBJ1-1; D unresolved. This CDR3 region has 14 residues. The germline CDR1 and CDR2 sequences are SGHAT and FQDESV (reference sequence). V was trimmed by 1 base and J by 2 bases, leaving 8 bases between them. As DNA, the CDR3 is TGTGCCAGCAGCTTAGGGCAGGTTAACACTGAAGCTTTCTTT. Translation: CASSLGQVNTEAFF.

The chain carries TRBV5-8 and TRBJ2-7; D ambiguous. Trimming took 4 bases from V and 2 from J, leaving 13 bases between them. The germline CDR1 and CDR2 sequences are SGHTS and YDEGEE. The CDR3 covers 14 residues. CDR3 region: CASSGGTRAYEQYF. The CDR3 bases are TGTGCCAGCAGCGGTGGCACAAGAGCCTACGAGCAGTACTTC.

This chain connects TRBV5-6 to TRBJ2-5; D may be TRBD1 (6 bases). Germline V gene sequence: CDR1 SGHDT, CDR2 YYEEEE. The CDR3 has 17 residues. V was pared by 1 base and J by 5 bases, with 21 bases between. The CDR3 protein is CASSLQPPHRAGETQYF. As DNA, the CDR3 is TGTGCCAGCAGCTTGCAACCCCCTCACAGGGCAGGGGAGACCCAGTACTTC. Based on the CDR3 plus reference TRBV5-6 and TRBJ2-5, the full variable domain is DAGVTQSPTHLIKTRGQQVTLRCSPKSGHDTVSWYQQALGQGPQFIFQYYEEEERQRGNFPDRFSGHQFPNYSSELNVNALLLGDSALYLCASSLQPPHRAGETQYFGPGTRLLVL.

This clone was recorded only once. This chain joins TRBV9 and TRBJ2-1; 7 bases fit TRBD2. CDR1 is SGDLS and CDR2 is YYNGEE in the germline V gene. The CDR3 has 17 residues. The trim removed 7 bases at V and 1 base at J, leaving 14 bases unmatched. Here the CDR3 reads CASPSGGGLGSYNEQFF. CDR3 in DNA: TGTGCCAGCCCTTCAGGCGGGGGTCTGGGTTCCTACAATGAGCAGTTCTTC.

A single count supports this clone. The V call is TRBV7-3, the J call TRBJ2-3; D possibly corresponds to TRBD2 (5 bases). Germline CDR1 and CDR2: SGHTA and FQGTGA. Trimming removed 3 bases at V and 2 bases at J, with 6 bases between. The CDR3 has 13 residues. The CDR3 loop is CASSLDFTDTQYF. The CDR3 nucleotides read TGTGCCAGCAGCTTGGACTTCACAGATACGCAGTATTTT.

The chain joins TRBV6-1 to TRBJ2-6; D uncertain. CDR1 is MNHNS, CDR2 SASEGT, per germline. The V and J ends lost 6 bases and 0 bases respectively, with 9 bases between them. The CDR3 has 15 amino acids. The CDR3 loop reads CASRAISSGANVLTF. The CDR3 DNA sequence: TGTGCCAGCAGGGCAATAAGCTCTGGGGCCAACGTCCTGACTTTC.

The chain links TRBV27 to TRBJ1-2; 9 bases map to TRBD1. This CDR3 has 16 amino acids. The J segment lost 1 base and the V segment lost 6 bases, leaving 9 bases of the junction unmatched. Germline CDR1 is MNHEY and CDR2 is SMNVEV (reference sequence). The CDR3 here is CASSQDRGYVNYGYTF. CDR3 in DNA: TGTGCCAGCAGCCAGGACAGGGGATACGTTAACTATGGCTACACCTTC.

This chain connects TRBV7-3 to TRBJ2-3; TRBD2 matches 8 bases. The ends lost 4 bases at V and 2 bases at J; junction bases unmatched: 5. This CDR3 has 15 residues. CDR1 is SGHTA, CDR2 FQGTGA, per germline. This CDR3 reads CASSSGTSHTDTQYF. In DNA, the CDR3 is TGTGCCAGCAGCTCCGGGACTAGTCACACAGATACGCAGTATTTT.

The CDR3 region is CASSPTGTGGSNEQFF. CDR3 DNA: TGTGCCAGTAGTCCTACCGGGACAGGGGGCTCTAATGAGCAGTTCTTC. The gene calls are TRBV19 and TRBJ2-1, with 12 positions matching TRBD1. The CDR3 runs 16 residues. CDR1 is LNHDA, CDR2 SQIVND, per germline (reference sequence). J lost 7 bases, V lost 5 bases, and 9 bases had no gene match.

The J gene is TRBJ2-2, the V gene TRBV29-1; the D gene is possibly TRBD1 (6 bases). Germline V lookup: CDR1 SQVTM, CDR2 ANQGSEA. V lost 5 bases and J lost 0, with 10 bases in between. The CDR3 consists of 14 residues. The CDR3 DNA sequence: TGCAGCGTTCAGCAGGGGTCGAACACCGGGGAGCTGTTTTTT. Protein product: CSVQQGSNTGELFF.

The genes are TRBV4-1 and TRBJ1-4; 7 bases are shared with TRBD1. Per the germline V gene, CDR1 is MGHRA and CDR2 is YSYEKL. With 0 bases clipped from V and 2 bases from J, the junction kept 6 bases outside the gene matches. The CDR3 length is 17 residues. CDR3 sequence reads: CASSQDRVTGTNEKLFF. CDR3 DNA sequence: TGCGCCAGCAGCCAAGATCGGGTGACAGGGACTAATGAAAAACTGTTTTTT.

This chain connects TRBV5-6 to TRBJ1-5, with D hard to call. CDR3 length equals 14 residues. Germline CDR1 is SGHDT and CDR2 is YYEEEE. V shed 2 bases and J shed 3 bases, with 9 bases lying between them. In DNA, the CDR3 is TGTGCCAGCAGCTTCGGAGGGAACAATCAGCCCCAGCATTTT. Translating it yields CASSFGGNNQPQHF.

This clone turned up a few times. The CDR3 spells CASRDRGLRGYTF. CDR3 nucleotide sequence: TGCGCCAGCCGGGACAGGGGATTGAGGGGCTACACCTTC. This chain uses TRBV10-1 with TRBJ1-2; 10 bases map to TRBD1. Germline-derived CDR1 and CDR2 are WNHNN and SYGVQD (reference sequence). V shed 8 bases, J shed 8 bases, and the junction held 8 bases outside the gene matches. CDR3 length: 13 amino acids.

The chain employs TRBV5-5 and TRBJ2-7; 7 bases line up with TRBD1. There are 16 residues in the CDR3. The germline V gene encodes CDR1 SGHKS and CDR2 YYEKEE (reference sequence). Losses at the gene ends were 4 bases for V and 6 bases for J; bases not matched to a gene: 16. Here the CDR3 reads CASSPGQFSRLGEQYF. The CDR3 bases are TGTGCCAGCAGCCCGGGACAGTTTTCCCGGTTGGGCGAGCAGTACTTC. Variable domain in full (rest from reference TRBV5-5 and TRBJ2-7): DAGVTQSPTHLIKTRGQQVTLRCSPISGHKSVSWYQQVLGQGPQFIFQYYEKEERGRGNFPDRFSARQFPNYSSELNVNALLLGDSALYLCASSPGQFSRLGEQYFGPGTRLTVT.

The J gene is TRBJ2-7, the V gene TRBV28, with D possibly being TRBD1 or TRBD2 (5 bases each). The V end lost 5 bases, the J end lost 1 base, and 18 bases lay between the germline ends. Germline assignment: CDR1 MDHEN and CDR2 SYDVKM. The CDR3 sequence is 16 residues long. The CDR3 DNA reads TGTGCCAGCAGTCAGGGTGGGACGCCGCTGTCCTACGAGCAGTACTTC. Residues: CASSQGGTPLSYEQYF.

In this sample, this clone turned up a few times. This CDR3 is CASISGSTYNEQFF. The DNA for the CDR3 is TGTGCCAGCATAAGCGGATCTACCTACAATGAGCAGTTCTTC. The chain couples TRBV2 to TRBJ2-1, with a weak D call TRBD2 (5 bases). Trimming removed 7 bases at V and 2 bases at J, with 12 bases between. Per the germline V gene, CDR1 is SNHLY and CDR2 is FYNNEI. The CDR3 length is 14 residues. Full variable domain (remainder filled in from reference TRBV2 and TRBJ2-1): EPEVTQTPSHQVTQMGQEVILRCVPISNHLYFYWYRQILGQKVEFLVSFYNNEISEKSEIFDDQFSVERPDGSNFTLKIRSTKLEDSAMYFCASISGSTYNEQFFGPGTRLTVL.

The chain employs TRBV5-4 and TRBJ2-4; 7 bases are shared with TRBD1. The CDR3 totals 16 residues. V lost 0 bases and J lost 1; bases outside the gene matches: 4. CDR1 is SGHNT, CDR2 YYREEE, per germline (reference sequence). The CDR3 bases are TGTGCCAGCAGCTTGGTTACAGGGGCGGCCAAAAACATTCAGTACTTC. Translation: CASSLVTGAAKNIQYF.